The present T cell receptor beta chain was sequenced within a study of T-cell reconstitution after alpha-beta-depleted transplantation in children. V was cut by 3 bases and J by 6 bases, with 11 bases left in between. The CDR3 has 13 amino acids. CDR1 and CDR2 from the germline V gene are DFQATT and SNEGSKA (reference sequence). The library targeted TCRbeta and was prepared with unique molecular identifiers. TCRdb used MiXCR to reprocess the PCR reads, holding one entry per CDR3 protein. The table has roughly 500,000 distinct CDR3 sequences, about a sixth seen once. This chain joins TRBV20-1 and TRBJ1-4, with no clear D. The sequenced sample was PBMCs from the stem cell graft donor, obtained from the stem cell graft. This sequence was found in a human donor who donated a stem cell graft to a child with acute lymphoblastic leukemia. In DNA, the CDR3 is TGCAGTGCTAGGAAAAGCGGCGATGAAAAACTGTTTTTT. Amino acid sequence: CSARKSGDEKLFF.